The 4 T cell receptor beta chains presented below share a single source sample, sequenced in a study of radiation and T cells in renal cell carcinoma. The time point denotes: blood 2 weeks post-SBRT. Treatment reported: 15 Gy SBRT to primary tumor, nephrectomy 4 weeks later. Assay: immunoSEQ multiplex PCR; the TCRdb copy retains only in-frame clones and omits some. The sample has 120,000 or so clones, about 81% seen once. Source: blood, taken from a patient whose treatment included radiotherapy and nephrectomy. These receptors were collected from a man aged 50 to 59 with renal cell carcinoma.

In this sample, this clone turned up once. V and J are TRBV9 and TRBJ2-7; 7 bases line up with TRBD2. Trimming cost V 4 bases and J 6 bases; bases outside gene matches: 10. CDR1 SGDLS and CDR2 YYNGEE come from the germline V gene. This CDR3 region has 14 residues. DNA for the CDR3: TGTGCCAGCAGCAAATACCTGGGAGGGAGCGAGCAGTACTTC. It is translated as CASSKYLGGSEQYF.

The chain employs TRBV7-9 and TRBJ2-7, with D unclear. CDR3 size: 12 residues. V was trimmed by 1 base and J by 6 bases, leaving 7 bases between them. The germline V gene has CDR1 SEHNR and CDR2 FQNEAQ (reference sequence). CDR3 loop: CASSLGFSEQYF. In DNA form, the CDR3 reads TGTGCCAGCAGCTTAGGTTTCTCCGAGCAGTACTTC.

The chain joins TRBV4-1 to TRBJ2-7, with 10 bases that match TRBD1. Germline CDR1 MGHRA, CDR2 YSYEKL. V gave up 5 bases and J gave up 6 bases; unmatched junction bases: 10. The CDR3 consists of 15 residues. The CDR3 nucleotides are TGCGCCAGCAGCACGGGACAGGGGCCGCTTTCCGAGCAGTACTTC. Its translation is CASSTGQGPLSEQYF.

V gene TRBV4-3 combines with J gene TRBJ1-1, with D perhaps matching TRBD1 (6 bases). Per germline, CDR1 LGHNA and CDR2 YSLEER. Trimming removed 7 bases from V and 3 bases from J, with 18 bases in between. The CDR3 extends over 15 amino acids. As DNA, the CDR3 is TGCGCCAGCATCAGTGATAGGGGGGCTGACACTGAAGCTTTCTTT. Protein sequence: CASISDRGADTEAFF.